This is a list of T cell receptor beta chains from one sample in a study of blood T cell repertoires in COVID-19. TCRdb's copy holds only in-frame clones and misses some; the assay was immunoSEQ multiplex PCR. The sample has around 100,000 clones, over 75% seen once. Sequencing used peripheral blood. These receptors all stem from a woman at least 80 years old with acute or convalescent COVID-19. The CDR3 runs from the conserved cysteine through the conserved F or W. D genes are given only for firm matches. Only part of the rows carry a size: once, few, many, or a class if the clone is expanded.

D | J | size | V | DNA | CDR3
TRBD2 | TRBJ2-3 | NA | TRBV5-4 | TGTGCCAGCAGCTCGGGACTAGCGGACACAGATACGCAGTATTTT | CASSSGLADTDTQYF
NA | TRBJ2-7 | NA | TRBV10-1 | TGCGCCAGCAGTGAGTGGGGGGTAGAGCCCTACGAGCAGTACTTC | CASSEWGVEPYEQYF
TRBD1 | TRBJ1-2 | NA | TRBV7-2 | TGTGCCAGCAGCTTAAGGGGACAGAATAACTATGGCTACACCTTC | CASSLRGQNNYGYTF
TRBD1 | TRBJ1-1 | NA | TRBV18 | TGTGCCAGCTCACCACCGGGACAGGGGGCCGAAGCTTTCTTT | CASSPPGQGAEAFF
NA | TRBJ1-1 | NA | TRBV25-1 | TGTGCCAGCAGTGAATACCGGGGTACTGAAGCTTTCTTT | CASSEYRGTEAFF
TRBD1 | TRBJ2-6 | NA | TRBV29-1 | TGCAGCGTTGAAGCAGGACAGGGCTGGGCCAACGTCCTGACTTTC | CSVEAGQGWANVLTF
NA | TRBJ1-4 | NA | TRBV3-1/TRBV3-2 | TGTGCCAGCAGCCAAGGACGAGGGACTAATGAAAAACTGTTTTTT | CASSQGRGTNEKLFF
TRBD2 | TRBJ2-7 | few | TRBV11-2 | TGTGCCAGCAGCTTAGAAAGCGGGGGGGCTTACGAGCAGTACTTC | CASSLESGGAYEQYF
TRBD2 | TRBJ2-7 | NA | TRBV7-2 | TGTGCCAGCAGCTTAGCCGGGGGGGGCTCCTACGAGCAGTACTTC | CASSLAGGGSYEQYF
NA | TRBJ1-1 | NA | TRBV13 | TGTGCCAGCAGCTTCCTATGGGGCGGCCTCAGAGGCACTGAAGCTTTCTTT | CASSFLWGGLRGTEAFF
TRBD1 | TRBJ2-7 | NA | TRBV5-1 | TGCGCCAGCAGCCCAGGACAGGGCTCCTACGAGCAGTACTTC | CASSPGQGSYEQYF
TRBD2 | TRBJ2-3 | NA | TRBV4-3 | TGCGCCAGCAGCCAAGGGCCTAGCGGGGGGAGCACAGATACGCAGTATTTT | CASSQGPSGGSTDTQYF
NA | TRBJ1-2 | NA | TRBV29-1 | TGCAGCGTTGAAGATGGGGACTTATACTATGGCTACACCTTC | CSVEDGDLYYGYTF
TRBD1 | TRBJ2-6 | NA | TRBV30 | TGTGCCTGGAGTGGTGGGACAGGGGGCGATAGCTCTGGGGCCAACGTCCTGACTTTC | CAWSGGTGGDSSGANVLTF
TRBD2 | TRBJ2-5 | NA | TRBV5-6 | TGTGCCAGCAGCGGACTAGCGGGGGCTCAAGAGACCCAGTACTTC | CASSGLAGAQETQYF
TRBD2 | TRBJ2-7 | NA | TRBV6-1 | TGTGCCAGCCTGCCGGGACTAGCGGGTTCCTACGAGCAGTACTTC | CASLPGLAGSYEQYF
TRBD1 | TRBJ2-4 | NA | TRBV28 | TGTGCCAGCAGTGCCGGGACAGGGGTAACCTTGGCCAAAAACATTCAGTACTTC | CASSAGTGVTLAKNIQYF
NA | TRBJ1-1 | once | TRBV9 | TGTGCCAGCAGCGTAGGTGGCAGGCCAATGAACACTGAAGCTTTCTTT | CASSVGGRPMNTEAFF
NA | TRBJ2-3 | once | TRBV19 | TGTGCCAGTAACCCGACGAGACAACGCACAGATACGCAGTATTTT | CASNPTRQRTDTQYF
TRBD2 | TRBJ2-3 | NA | TRBV28 | TGTGCCAGCATAGCGGGGGGGAGCACAGATACGCAGTATTTT | CASIAGGSTDTQYF
NA | TRBJ2-1 | once | TRBV28 | TGTGCCAGCAGTTCAGGGTTCGGTGGCTACAATGAGCAGTTCTTC | CASSSGFGGYNEQFF
NA | TRBJ2-1 | NA | TRBV18 | TGTGCCAGCTCACCACTAAGGGGAGGCAATGAGCAGTTCTTC | CASSPLRGGNEQFF
NA | TRBJ2-3 | NA | TRBV24-1 | TGTGCCACCAGTGATTTGCATCCAGGGGACGCAGATACGCAGTATTTT | CATSDLHPGDADTQYF
TRBD1 | TRBJ1-2 | NA | TRBV7-3 | TGTGCCAGCAGCTCGAGGGACAGGGTCTCTTTGCCCTATGGCTACACCTTC | CASSSRDRVSLPYGYTF
NA | TRBJ2-7 | NA | TRBV6-6 | TGTGCCAGCAGTGTACAGAGCTCCTACGAGCAGTACTTC | CASSVQSSYEQYF
TRBD1 | TRBJ2-7 | NA | TRBV18 | TGTGCCAGCTCATTCGGACAGGGAACCTACGAGCAGTACTTC | CASSFGQGTYEQYF
NA | TRBJ2-7 | NA | TRBV19 | TGTGCCAGTAGTATATTGGCAGGGCCGTCCTACGAGCAGTACTTC | CASSILAGPSYEQYF
NA | TRBJ2-7 | NA | TRBV18 | TGTGCCAGCTCACCTCGACAGGACTCCTACGAGCAGTACTTC | CASSPRQDSYEQYF
NA | TRBJ2-1 | NA | TRBV18 | TGTGCCAGCTCACCGAGGGAAACCTCCTACAATGAGCAGTTCTTC | CASSPRETSYNEQFF
TRBD2 | TRBJ2-1 | NA | TRBV6-5 | TGTGCCAGCAGGAGCCTAGCGGGGGTGACCTACGAGCAGTTCTTC | CASRSLAGVTYEQFF
NA | TRBJ1-4 | NA | TRBV19 | TGTGCCACAAAGGGAGTCGGGGAAAAACTGTTTTTT | CATKGVGEKLFF
NA | TRBJ2-2 | NA | TRBV9 | TGTGCCAGCAGCTTCAGGGTATTAGACGGGGAGCTGTTTTTT | CASSFRVLDGELFF
NA | TRBJ2-6 | NA | TRBV5-1 | TGCGCCAGCAGCTCCTCCGGGACAACCAACGTCCTGACTTTC | CASSSSGTTNVLTF
TRBD1 | TRBJ1-5 | NA | TRBV28 | TGTGCCAGCAGTTTAGGACAGGGGTGGTGGGGTCAGCCCCAGCATTTT | CASSLGQGWWGQPQHF
NA | TRBJ1-1 | NA | TRBV9 | TGTGCCAGCAGCGTAGGCGGCAGTCCTGGCCACACTGAAGCTTTCTTT | CASSVGGSPGHTEAFF
NA | TRBJ1-5 | NA | TRBV30 | TGTGCCTGGAGTACGAAGGACTCTAGGCCCCAGCATTTT | CAWSTKDSRPQHF
TRBD1 | TRBJ1-2 | NA | TRBV30 | TGTGCCTGGAACAGCCGACAGGGGGCCTTTCCTCCTGGCTACACCTTC | CAWNSRQGAFPPGYTF